This T cell receptor (beta chain) was recorded in a study of T-cell memory formation after mild COVID-19. Study at large: Largely, TCR clusters stayed within a single donor.

This clonotype was detected only a few times. As yet, its antigen is unknown. V gave up 4 bases and J gave up 5 bases, with 11 bases separating them. CDR1 is DFQATT and CDR2 is SNEGSKA in the germline V gene (reference sequence). The CDR3 loop spans 12 amino acids. Findings and caveats of the study: Researchers could not confirm that second-wave clones peaking on day 37 targeted SARS-CoV-2.

Constant-segment primers served in 5'RACE that generated TCR alpha and TCR beta cDNA libraries bearing sample barcodes and UMIs. TCRdb processed the 5' RACE reads anew with MiXCR; each CDR3 protein has one entry. This sample has about 270,000 distinct CDR3 sequences, with 15% to 20% found just once. Sequencing was done on a sample of PBMCs or a T cell subset sorted from them (not recorded which). The clonotype originates from a man between 18 and 35 years old who had mild COVID-19 (a few samples of this study predate the infection). Cell type and time point are not known. The chain carries TRBV20-1 and TRBJ2-5; D not resolved. The CDR3 sequence: CSAMAVRETQYF. The CDR3 DNA reads as TGCAGTGCTATGGCCGTGCGGGAGACCCAGTACTTC.